Listed below are T cell receptor beta chains from one sample, sequenced in a study of early T cells in non-severe SARS-CoV-2 infection. One entry per CDR3 protein results from TCRdb running MiXCR on the 5' RACE reads. The sample carries about 21,000 distinct CDR3 sequences, around 5.8% recorded once. The sample was whole blood, taken at baseline. These receptors came from an adult who was a healthcare worker with PCR-confirmed SARS-CoV-2 infection or an uninfected control (not recorded which). Both conserved end residues are part of each CDR3. Fields, in order: V gene, J gene, D gene, clone size, CDR3 DNA, CDR3 protein. The D gene is left open where the match is weak. Rows give clone size only sometimes, using once, few, many, or a class for an expanded clone.

V gene: TRBV7-9
J gene: TRBJ2-1
D gene: TRBD2
clone size: few
CDR3 DNA: TGTGCCAGCAGCTTAGCGTATAGCGGGGGGGCCCACAATGAGCAGTTCTTC
CDR3 protein: CASSLAYSGGAHNEQFF

V gene: TRBV13
J gene: TRBJ2-5
D gene: NA
clone size: few
CDR3 DNA: TGTGCCAGCAGTTCGGGGCGCCGAGAGACCCAGTACTTC
CDR3 protein: CASSSGRRETQYF

V gene: TRBV2
J gene: TRBJ1-6
D gene: NA
clone size: many
CDR3 DNA: TGTGCCACCAAAGGGAGAGCGCGACCTTATAATTCACCCCTCCACTTT
CDR3 protein: CATKGRARPYNSPLHF

V gene: TRBV10-2
J gene: TRBJ2-2
D gene: NA
clone size: NA
CDR3 DNA: TGCGCCAGCAGAGATATGGCCGGGGAGCTGTTTTTT
CDR3 protein: CASRDMAGELFF

V gene: TRBV7-9
J gene: TRBJ1-1
D gene: NA
clone size: medium-sized
CDR3 DNA: TGTGCCAGCAGCTTAGCGGGGCGATCCAGAGATGAAGCTTTCTTT
CDR3 protein: CASSLAGRSRDEAFF

V gene: TRBV30
J gene: TRBJ2-3
D gene: TRBD1
clone size: few
CDR3 DNA: TGTGCCTGGAGTGTTAAACAGGGGGCGCACACAGATACGCAGTATTTT
CDR3 protein: CAWSVKQGAHTDTQYF

V gene: TRBV3-1
J gene: TRBJ2-2
D gene: TRBD2
clone size: many
CDR3 DNA: TGTGCCAGCAGCCAAGAATGGCTAGCGGGGGGAACGAACACCGGGGAGCTGTTTTTT
CDR3 protein: CASSQEWLAGGTNTGELFF

V gene: TRBV19
J gene: TRBJ2-6
D gene: NA
clone size: medium-sized
CDR3 DNA: TGTGCCAGTAGTCCGATCACGTGGGGCGCTTCTGGGGCCAACGTCCTGACTTTC
CDR3 protein: CASSPITWGASGANVLTF

V gene: TRBV10-1
J gene: TRBJ2-3
D gene: TRBD2
clone size: NA
CDR3 DNA: TGCGCCAGCAGTGAGTCGAGTTTCCCGGGACTAGCGGCTACGACGACGTATTTT
CDR3 protein: CASSESSFPGLAATTTYF

V gene: TRBV5-1
J gene: TRBJ2-3
D gene: NA
clone size: many
CDR3 DNA: TGCGCCAGCAGCTGGCCTGGCACAGATACGCAGTATTTT
CDR3 protein: CASSWPGTDTQYF